Sequencing of this T cell receptor (beta chain) was carried out in a study of cytomegalovirus exposure and HLA in healthy donors. Study-wide background: According to later analysis, the same platform produced the roughly 120 validation and several hundred first-cohort repertoires. Points from the study as a whole: In the 120 or so validation repertoires, approximately 94% of cluster scores exceeded 0, per a later analysis. The classifier reportedly diagnosed cytomegalovirus status with high specificity and sensitivity.

Notes on this clone: The antigen remains undetermined.

Using immunoSEQ multiplex PCR, the repertoire was profiled, and TCRdb retains in-frame clones only, with some absent. Among approximately 110,000 clones listed, 90% to 95% were seen once. The source is a woman younger than 30 in good health and CMV-seronegative. What was sequenced was PBMCs.

CDR3 amino acids: CASSLSRDWNEQFF. The CDR3 region has the DNA TGCGCCAGCAGCTTGAGCAGGGACTGGAATGAGCAGTTCTTC. V usage is TRBV5-1 and J usage is TRBJ2-1; D is perhaps TRBD2 (6 bases). V lost 1 base and J 7 bases, leaving 12 bases between the germline ends. The CDR3 consists of 14 residues. CDR1 and CDR2 from the germline V gene are SGHRS and YFSETQ.